Given below is one T cell receptor (beta chain) in context. Its binding antigen is unknown. The record has no base qualities; no much larger clone is one base away. Via the germline V gene, CDR1 is SGHAT and CDR2 FQNNGV. The germline ends are 9 bases apart after V is trimmed by 1 base and J by 6 bases. The cysteine opens and the phenylalanine closes a CDR3 of 14 amino acids. The sequence is cut down to CDR3 DNA, 42 bases in frame from base 1. These data originate in a study of cytomegalovirus exposure and HLA in healthy donors (TCRdb year 2017). About the full investigation: In an earlier analysis of about 560 of the donors, 276 Gb of sequence data and 100 million or so unique TCR beta sequences from roughly 190 million T cells were reported. An early release covering roughly 640 HLA-typed donors comprised approximately 290 gigabases of sequencing data and tens of millions of unique TCR sequences. Of the 398 genotyped donors, 81% were placed in the genetic ancestry cluster associated with self-reported Caucasian donors. The aim of the study was to test whether cataloging public T cell receptors could identify signatures of past pathogen exposure. The study used immunosequencing to profile the T cell repertoires of approximately 650 subjects and linked those repertoires to cytomegalovirus serostatus. Along with the approximately 700-subject first cohort, a separate validation cohort of some 130 different subjects was used. To predict cytomegalovirus infection status, the study combined high-throughput TCR immunosequencing, statistical association of individual TCRs with disease status, and machine learning. To study patterns of TCR occurrence, a later analysis re-analyzed previously published TCR beta repertoires from 700 or so donors and added high-resolution HLA genotyping. Rather than drawing on any new phenotypic data, the later analysis identified candidate immune exposures from TCR beta sequences and the way those sequences occurred across donors. To decide whether each TCR beta V gene segment behaved as functional or pseudogenic, an earlier analysis of 587 of the donors relied on high-throughput TCR beta sequencing. Alongside the repertoire data, information on donor age, sex, ethnicity and CMV serostatus was compiled. A later genetic analysis took genome-wide SNP genotypes for about three fifths of the 666 donors and used that subset as a discovery cohort. All discovery cohort repertoires had been generated using a single sequencing platform. Both class I and class II loci were covered by HLA typing, at four-digit resolution. Typing coverage differed by locus: A, B, C, DRB1 and DQB1 were typed in about 629-630 donors, DQA1 in 500 to 550, DPA1 in some 610, and DPB1 in just under 480. Roughly 5 DR-DQ haplotypes were treated as single units for association and clustering because of strong linkage in the cohort. Among some 410 genotyped donors of the cohort, an average of 235,054 unique TCR beta nucleotide sequences were sequenced per donor, roughly 20% of them non-productive. Study-wide conclusions, independent of this receptor: An earlier analysis of approximately 570 of the donors showed that most TCR beta V segments appeared in productive rearrangements either about 90% or about 30% of the time, which broadly matched IMGT annotations. Most TCR sequences were observed very rarely across donors, whereas some public TCRs were present in many individuals. The only immune exposure information available for the cohort was CMV serostatus. In both the original and validation cohorts, the classifier was reported to diagnose cytomegalovirus status with high specificity and sensitivity. In the study, approximately 160 TCR beta chains were listed as associated with cytomegalovirus. In a later analysis, some 17,000 TCR beta sequences were associated with specific HLA alleles at a false discovery rate of 0.05. In this cohort, only TCR beta chains were sequenced, and detectable features were limited by the absence of alpha or paired-chain data. A further reported finding was that TCR beta sequences accurately predicted the HLA-A and HLA-B alleles for most subjects in the first cohort. The sequencing pipeline was judged likely to have produced a cluster of highly shared sequence variants as a technical artifact. A later genetic analysis associated a missense DCLRE1C variant with V-gene and J-gene trimming of TCR beta chains, and an independent cohort replicated the association. Strong co-occurrence of HLA alleles, especially DR and DQ, made assigning TCR associations to individual alleles difficult. In a later analysis, several top co-occurrence clusters were reported to appear linked to parvovirus B19, influenza, CMV and Epstein-Barr virus. According to a later analysis, TCR association rates differed among HLA loci, with DRB1 alleles showing the most associated TCRs and HLA-C alleles showing the fewest. Because the 87-base-pair reads could not distinguish some IMGT-functional V segments, including TRBV6-2 and TRBV6-3, those segments were excluded. Sequencing depth was assumed to be roughly uniform across donors in the presence/absence analyses, though that assumption may not hold. Compared with the roughly 720-donor mean, donors in an Asian-associated ancestry cluster had fewer N-insertions in productive TCRs, according to a later genetic analysis. In vitro tests confirmed that a few of the cytomegalovirus-associated TCR beta chains recognize cytomegalovirus antigens. The authors suggested that the approach could potentially be extended to other disease states and immunological phenotypes. In a later analysis, HLA-associated TCR beta chains were found to be more clonally expanded and to have lower generation probabilities than equally common non-associated chains. Because counts were too low, approximately 15 rarely observed V segments, including chromosome 9 orphons, were excluded from the earlier analysis of some 540 of the donors. Linkage disequilibrium might explain the correlated functional status among segregating V segments, but an unknown experimental factor could not be excluded. Because HLA typing was missing for some donors at each locus, association tests included only the typed subset. According to a later analysis, most CMV-associated TCR beta chains appeared to be HLA-restricted, and the HLA associations seemed to be driven largely by CMV exposure.

The cohort comprised some 680 healthy bone marrow donors. At the time of sampling, every cohort member was nominally healthy, though immune exposures that went unrecorded were likely present. The donor was CMV seronegative and was included in the group of a few hundred seronegative cohort members. A peripheral blood sample was provided by each donor, and peripheral blood mononuclear cells were used for TCR beta sequencing. Genomic DNA was extracted from the blood cell samples with the Qiagen DNeasy Blood Extraction Kit. The library was built by means of the immunoSEQ multiplex PCR assay. For the multiplex PCR, a mixture combining 60 forward primers for TCR Vbeta segments and 13 reverse primers for TCR Jbeta segments was used. Amplification of the CDR3 region of rearranged TCR beta genes was performed with a multiplex PCR assay on genomic DNA. The amplified TCR beta libraries were sequenced on the Illumina HiSeq System as 87-base-pair reads. The published analysis was carried out like this. A later analysis counted about 80 million unique TCR beta chains across the 600 to 850 repertoires, and roughly 10 million of these chains were shared by at least two donors. Raw reads were error-corrected and collapsed into unique sequences with a nearest-neighbor algorithm that merged closely related sequences to remove PCR and sequencing errors. V, D and J gene segments were assigned by aligning CDR3 sequences to IMGT reference sequences. For a sequence to be retained, at least a six-nucleotide match to both a V gene segment and a J gene segment was required. A rearrangement counted as productive if the CDR3 had no stop codons and remained in frame with V and J, and every other rearrangement counted as non-productive. CDR3 was defined according to IMGT convention as the region running from the second conserved V-encoded cysteine to the conserved J-encoded phenylalanine. The earlier analysis of a few hundred of the donors excluded any sequence lacking an unambiguous match to a single V gene segment. In an earlier analysis of more than 500 of the donors, a V segment was called functional when productive rearrangements were above 56.7%, and segregating when the standard deviation between donors exceeded 5%. A statistical classification framework was built to diagnose cytomegalovirus status from the catalog of TCR beta chain sequences. V and J gene assignment, in a later analysis, came from comparing TCR nucleotide sequences with IMGT/GENE-DB human TR gene sequences. In a later analysis, CDR3 sequences and most-parsimonious VDJ recombination scenarios were assigned using the TCRdist pipeline. In a later analysis, each TCR beta chain was defined by its CDR3 amino acid sequence together with its V-gene family, and reads without a unique V-gene family were excluded. In a later analysis, nearly 600 highly shared, low-generation-probability nucleotide sequences were removed to address suspected cross-contamination and a sequencing artifact. In a later analysis, a clonal expansion index was calculated for each public chain from normalized within-repertoire ranks of inferred template counts. A later analysis computed generation probabilities with a VDJ recombination model fitted to out-of-frame rearrangements, and checked the results against IGoR. In a later analysis, hypergeometric tests were used to score TCR-TCR, TCR-HLA and TCR-CMV co-occurrence, with a repertoire-size bias correction applied to TCR pairs. To estimate false discovery rates, a later analysis permuted the HLA or CMV assignments 20 times. In a later analysis, co-occurring TCRs were grouped with DBSCAN, and TCRdist sequence similarity was added when clustering was performed within HLA-allele-positive subsets. For co-occurrence clustering, repertoires with fewer than 30,000 or more than 120,000 public chains were excluded, along with roughly five repertoires with anomalous nucleotide sharing. Held by TCRdb, this immuneACCESS table contains in-frame sequences only and omits some clones. Under half of the omission traces to an unresolved V gene where checked; the cause of the rest is unknown. V and J calls plus clone size are reproduced from that table; the DNA served to infer D and trimming. Across this sample there are about 120,000 clones, with roughly four fifths seen only once. The ten largest clones add up to more than 1.4% of the sample.

In this chain, TRBV11-2 is recombined with TRBJ2-2; a weak D assignment points to TRBD2 (6 bases agree). This receptor was obtained from a woman between 18 and 29 years old in good health and CMV-seronegative. Sequencing was performed on PBMCs. The DNA is as follows: TGTGCCAGCAGCTTAGCCCCTAGCGCCGGGGAGCTGTTTTTT. Translated, it gives CASSLAPSAGELFF.